The source of this TCR beta chain is a study of cytomegalovirus exposure and HLA in healthy donors. The germline V gene encodes CDR1 ENHRY and CDR2 SYGVKD. After removal of 8 bases from V and 1 base from J, the junction contained 5 bases not matched to a gene. The CDR3 sequence is 14 residues long. PCR amplification relied on 60 Vbeta primers (plus 13 Jbeta primers). Clones were sequenced by immunoSEQ multiplex PCR, and TCRdb holds only the in-frame ones, with some missing. The table has around 92,000 clones, 81% seen once. This receptor was identified in a girl aged 2-10 years in good health and CMV-seropositive. The V call is TRBV10-3, the J call TRBJ1-1; the match to TRBD1 covers 9 bases. The sequencing sample was made of PBMCs. This CDR3 reads CAISEGQGNTEAFF. CDR3 coding DNA: TGTGCCATCTCTGAGGGACAGGGGAACACTGAAGCTTTCTTT.